A selection of T cell receptor beta chains follows, all from one sample in a study of CD8 T cells in ankylosing spondylitis. Via MiXCR, TCRdb re-called the 5' RACE reads, giving one row per CDR3 protein. The table lists more than 600,000 distinct CDR3 sequences, around a fifth of them singletons. Material: blood, either unsorted or a sorted T cell fraction (not recorded which). The receptors stem from a male donor with ankylosing spondylitis. Each CDR3 is given with its conserved first and last residue.

TRBV20-1,TRBJ2-7,CSANPDKTSVAYEQYF
TRBV11-2,TRBJ1-1,CASSSYWDRTDITNTEAFF
TRBV24-1,TRBJ2-7,CATTRGTGYEQYF
TRBV7-6,TRBJ2-2,CASSLEFTGELFF
TRBV4-2,TRBJ2-2,CASSRYPQNTGELFF
TRBV4-2,TRBJ1-5,CASSQAVQGSNQPQHF
TRBV20-1,TRBJ2-3,CSARVTSGRDTQYF
TRBV7-9,TRBJ2-4,CASSWRENIQYF
TRBV20-1,TRBJ2-1,CSARPGTSGIYNEQFF
TRBV24-1,TRBJ2-2,CATSGVLGTTGELFF
TRBV11-2,TRBJ1-2,CASSLDRHGYTF
TRBV7-2,TRBJ2-1,CASSPATGDEQFF
TRBV12-3/TRBV12-4,TRBJ2-1,CASSLGTSGANEQFF
TRBV28,TRBJ2-1,CASSFQGWSEQFF
TRBV20-1,TRBJ2-1,CSADRGREDYNEQFF
TRBV4-1,TRBJ2-3,CASSQDGQGVTDTQYF
TRBV20-1,TRBJ2-7,CSARVLLLVRGHEQYF
TRBV6-5,TRBJ2-7,CASSYSRQFYEQYF
TRBV6-5,TRBJ2-6,CASSYVSGANVLTF
TRBV20-1,TRBJ1-2,CSARSDRVDYGYTF
TRBV19,TRBJ1-1,CASSRLGTEAFF
TRBV7-2,TRBJ1-2,CASSLTDHYGYTF
TRBV7-9,TRBJ2-1,CASSPRTSGRANEQFF
TRBV2,TRBJ2-5,CASSDMGTSGGAIQETQYF
TRBV11-2,TRBJ2-5,CASSLQGTSGETQYF
TRBV28,TRBJ2-1,CASSPSDRKEGGGRVQFF
TRBV12-3/TRBV12-4,TRBJ2-3,CASRRLAGARTDTQYF